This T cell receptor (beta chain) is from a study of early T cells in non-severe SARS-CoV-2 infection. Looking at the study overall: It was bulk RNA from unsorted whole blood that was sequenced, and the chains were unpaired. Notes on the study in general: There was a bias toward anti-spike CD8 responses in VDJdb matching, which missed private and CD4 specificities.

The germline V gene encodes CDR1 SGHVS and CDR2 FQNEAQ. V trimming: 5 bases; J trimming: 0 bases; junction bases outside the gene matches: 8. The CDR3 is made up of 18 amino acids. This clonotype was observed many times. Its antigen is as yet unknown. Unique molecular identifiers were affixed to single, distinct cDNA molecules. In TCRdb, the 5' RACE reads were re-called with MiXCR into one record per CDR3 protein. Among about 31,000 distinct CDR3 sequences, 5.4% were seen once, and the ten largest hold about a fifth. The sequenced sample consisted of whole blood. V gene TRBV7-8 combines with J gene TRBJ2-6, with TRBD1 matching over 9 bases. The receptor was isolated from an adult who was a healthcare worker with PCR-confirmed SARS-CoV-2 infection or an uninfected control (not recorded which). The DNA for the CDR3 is TGTGCCAGCAGCCCACAGGGGGCTGGTCGCTCTGGGGCCAACGTCCTGACTTTC. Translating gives CASSPQGAGRSGANVLTF.